The 9 T cell receptor beta chains in this list originate from one sample, sequenced in a study of blood T cell repertoires in COVID-19. This table comes from immunoSEQ multiplex PCR, and its TCRdb copy is limited to in-frame clones, with some not included. The sample contains nearly 350,000 clones, about 90% of which appear only once. Sequenced material: PBMCs or T cells enriched from blood (not recorded which). Receptors originate from a woman in her twenties or thirties who had recovered from COVID-19.

The V and J genes are TRBV12-3 or TRBV12-4 and TRBJ1-1; 7 bases agree with TRBD1. Trimming at V came to 5 bases and at J to 6 bases, leaving 6 bases not matched to a gene. The CDR3 is 13 amino acids. CDR3: CASSRFQGAEAFF. CDR3 DNA: TGTGCCAGCAGTAGGTTTCAGGGGGCTGAAGCTTTCTTT.

This clone was seen just once. The rearrangement uses TRBV30 and TRBJ2-3; D not certain. Trimming removed 2 bases at V and 2 bases at J, with 5 bases between. The CDR3 is 12 residues long. Germline V gene lookup returns CDR1 GTSNPN and CDR2 SVGIG (reference sequence). The CDR3 loop reads CAWSPDTDTQYF. The CDR3, as DNA: TGTGCCTGGAGTCCAGACACAGATACGCAGTATTTT.

This rearrangement joins TRBV2 to TRBJ2-5, with a weak D call TRBD2 (6 bases). V lost 3 bases and J 2 bases, leaving 7 bases between the germline ends. Germline CDR1 SNHLY, CDR2 FYNNEI. This CDR3 contains 13 residues. The DNA for the CDR3 is TGTGCCAGCAGTGACGGGACTCAAGAGACCCAGTACTTC. As protein: CASSDGTQETQYF.

V gene TRBV29-1 combines with J gene TRBJ2-4, with 8 bases fitting TRBD2. The CDR3 consists of 15 residues. The V gene's germline CDR1 is SQVTM and CDR2 ANQGSEA. V lost 2 bases to trimming and J lost 1 base; unmatched junction nucleotides: 4. Here the CDR3 DNA reads TGCAGCGTTGAAATCGGGGGGGCCGCCAAAAACATTCAGTACTTC. Amino acid sequence: CSVEIGGAAKNIQYF.

In DNA, the CDR3 is TGTGCCAGCAGCTCCTTCGCGGGACTAGCAGTCAATCAGCCCCAGCATTTT. This sequence encodes CASSSFAGLAVNQPQHF. The chain uses TRBV7-2 and TRBJ1-5, with D maybe TRBD1 (5 bases). The CDR3 consists of 17 residues. The germline V gene encodes CDR1 SGHTA and CDR2 FQGNSA. Trimming removed 4 bases from V and 3 bases from J, with 19 bases in between.

V is TRBV5-4 and J is TRBJ2-3, with D maybe TRBD1 (6 bases). The V gene's germline CDR1 is SGHNT and CDR2 YYREEE (reference sequence). The V end lost 3 bases, the J end lost 0 bases, and 11 bases lay between the germline ends. The CDR3 loop spans 15 amino acids. CDR3 region: CASSYTGPSTDTQYF. In DNA, the CDR3 is TGTGCCAGCAGCTACACAGGGCCTAGCACAGATACGCAGTATTTT. Combining the CDR3 with reference TRBV5-4 and TRBJ2-3 gives the whole variable domain ETGVTQSPTHLIKTRGQQVTLRCSSQSGHNTVSWYQQALGQGPQFIFQYYREEENGRGNFPPRFSGLQFPNYSSELNVNALELDDSALYLCASSYTGPSTDTQYFGPGTRLTVL.

CDR3: CASSQHGVNTGELFF. The CDR3 nucleotides are TGTGCCAGCAGCCAGCACGGGGTGAACACCGGGGAGCTGTTTTTT. V usage is TRBV3-1 (or the pseudogene TRBV3-2) and J usage is TRBJ2-2, with a possible D match to TRBD2 (5 bases). V was clipped by 3 bases and J by 1 base, with 9 bases between them. Germline V lookup: CDR1 LGHDT, CDR2 YNNKEL (reference sequence). The CDR3 covers 15 residues.

J is TRBJ1-6 and V is TRBV30; possible D gene TRBD1, 6 bases. The germline V and J ends were trimmed by 2 bases and 6 bases, with 14 bases remaining between them. The CDR3 is made up of 15 amino acids. CDR1 and CDR2 from the germline V gene are GTSNPN and SVGIG (reference sequence). The CDR3 DNA follows: TGTGCCTGGAGTACCCGGGGAGGGGGTAATTCACCCCTCCACTTT. Its protein product is CAWSTRGGGNSPLHF.

The rearrangement joins TRBV7-9 to TRBJ2-2; D might be TRBD1 (5 bases). The V and J ends lost 3 bases and 4 bases respectively, with 9 bases between them. Germline V gene lookup returns CDR1 SEHNR and CDR2 FQNEAQ (reference sequence). The CDR3 runs 14 residues. In nucleotides, the CDR3 is TGTGCCAGCAGCTTGAGACAGACCACCGGGGAGCTGTTTTTT. Its protein product is CASSLRQTTGELFF.